Listed below are T cell receptor beta chains from one sample, sequenced in a study of CD8+CD57+ T cells in acquired aplastic anemia. TCRdb analysed the reads with MiXCR anew, one entry per CDR3 protein. The table lists tens of thousands of distinct CDR3 sequences, more than 65% of them singletons. What was sequenced was sorted CD4+, CD8+, or CD8+CD57+ T cells (not recorded which) from PBMCs. These receptors originate from a human donor in good health, serving as a control. Both conserved end residues are part of each CDR3. The D gene is left open where the match is weak. Clone size appears in some rows only: once, few, many, or a class for an expanded clone.

j_call	clone_size	d_call	v_call	cdr3_nt	cdr3_aa
TRBJ2-5	NA	TRBD1	TRBV29-1	TGCAGCGTTGGGACCGGGACAGGGGGCGGGGAGACCCAGTACTTC	CSVGTGTGGGETQYF
TRBJ1-3	NA	NA	TRBV6-5	TGTGCCAGCGTTACGGGGACTGGAAACACCATATATTTT	CASVTGTGNTIYF
TRBJ2-5	NA	TRBD1	TRBV10-2	TGCGCCAGCCAAGGGACAGCACTAAACCAAGAGACCCAGTACTTC	CASQGTALNQETQYF
TRBJ1-2	once	NA	TRBV10-3	TGTGCCATCAGTGAGGACAGATTGTATGGCTACACCTTC	CAISEDRLYGYTF
TRBJ2-7	medium-sized	TRBD1	TRBV4-3	TGCGCCAGCAGCCCTTCCCGACAGGGGTACGAGCAGTACTTC	CASSPSRQGYEQYF
TRBJ2-7	NA	NA	TRBV4-3	TGCGCCAGCAGCCAAGAAGCAGGGAGCTCCTACGAGCAGTACTTC	CASSQEAGSSYEQYF
TRBJ1-1	NA	NA	TRBV10-1	TGCGCCAGCAGTCCCGCTGATACCGACACTGAAGCTTTCTTT	CASSPADTDTEAFF
TRBJ2-7	few	NA	TRBV10-3	TGTGCCATCAGTGCACTGGACGGCTACGAGCAGTACTTC	CAISALDGYEQYF
TRBJ1-6	NA	TRBD1	TRBV25-1	TGTGCCAGCAGTTGGGACAGGGAGGATTCACCCCTCCACTTT	CASSWDREDSPLHF
TRBJ1-1	NA	NA	TRBV10-2	TGCGCCGCCGGAGAGGGGGAGACTGAAGCTTTCTTT	CAAGEGETEAFF
TRBJ2-5	NA	TRBD1	TRBV2	TGTGCCAGCCGGGACAGCCAAATTCAAGAGACCCAGTACTTC	CASRDSQIQETQYF
TRBJ1-2	NA	NA	TRBV29-1	TGCAGCGTAGGAGCTCCTAACTATGGCTACACCTTC	CSVGAPNYGYTF
TRBJ2-2	many	NA	TRBV5-6	TGTGCCAGCACCCGAGGGGCGATTGACACCGGGGAGCTGTTTTTT	CASTRGAIDTGELFF
TRBJ2-7	NA	NA	TRBV7-9	TGTGCCAGCAGCTTTACAGGGGAGGCCTACGAGCAGTACTTC	CASSFTGEAYEQYF
TRBJ2-7	NA	TRBD1	TRBV4-2	TGTGCCAGCTGCAAGGGACAGGGTAATACCTACGAGCAGTACTTC	CASCKGQGNTYEQYF
TRBJ2-2	NA	NA	TRBV5-1	TGCGCCAGCAGCTTGGCGGCAAGGGCGGGCGGGGAGCTGTTTTTT	CASSLAARAGGELFF
TRBJ2-7	NA	NA	TRBV20-1	TGCAGTGCTAGAGCCCATAGTACCTACGAGCAGTACTTC	CSARAHSTYEQYF
TRBJ2-7	NA	NA	TRBV9	TGTGCCAGCAGCGATGACTCCTACGAGCAGTACTTC	CASSDDSYEQYF
TRBJ1-6	NA	NA	TRBV15	TGTGCCACCAGCAGAGATGGGGGACCCCTCCACTTT	CATSRDGGPLHF
TRBJ2-3	NA	NA	TRBV7-6	TGTGCCAGCAGCTTAGGGGGTAGAGAGGGTACGCAGTATTTT	CASSLGGREGTQYF
TRBJ2-7	NA	TRBD1	TRBV12-3/TRBV12-4	TGTGCCAGCAGTTCCTCTCGACAGGGTTTGTACGAGCAGTACTTC	CASSSSRQGLYEQYF
TRBJ2-6	NA	NA	TRBV6-4	TGTGCCAGCAGTGAGACGGTGTCTGGGGCCAACGTCCTGACTTTC	CASSETVSGANVLTF
TRBJ1-2	once	TRBD1	TRBV7-2	TGTGCCAGCAGCTCAAGGGGGCAGGGCTCTTATGGCTACACCTTC	CASSSRGQGSYGYTF
TRBJ1-1	NA	NA	TRBV29-1	TGCAGCGTTGAAGGACAGATGAACACTGAAGCCTTCTTT	CSVEGQMNTEAFF
TRBJ2-3	NA	NA	TRBV7-6	TGTGCCAGCAGTCCTAGCACAGATACGCAGTATTTT	CASSPSTDTQYF
TRBJ2-7	NA	TRBD1	TRBV9	TGTGCCAGCAGCGGATCGACAGGGGATCCCTACGAGCAGTACTTC	CASSGSTGDPYEQYF
TRBJ2-3	medium-sized	NA	TRBV11-2	TGTGCCAGCAGCTACACTCGGATTGAACTCACAGATACGCAGTATTTT	CASSYTRIELTDTQYF
TRBJ1-5	NA	NA	TRBV11-2	TGTGCCAGCAAGCTTAGACGGACGGATAGCAATCAGCCCCAGCATTTT	CASKLRRTDSNQPQHF
TRBJ2-3	medium-sized	NA	TRBV11-1	TGTGCCAGCAGCCTCCGGAATGGGCGCACAGATACGCAGTATTTT	CASSLRNGRTDTQYF
TRBJ1-5	NA	NA	TRBV3-1	TGTGCCAGCAGCCGACAGGAAAGCAATCAGCCCCAGCATTTT	CASSRQESNQPQHF